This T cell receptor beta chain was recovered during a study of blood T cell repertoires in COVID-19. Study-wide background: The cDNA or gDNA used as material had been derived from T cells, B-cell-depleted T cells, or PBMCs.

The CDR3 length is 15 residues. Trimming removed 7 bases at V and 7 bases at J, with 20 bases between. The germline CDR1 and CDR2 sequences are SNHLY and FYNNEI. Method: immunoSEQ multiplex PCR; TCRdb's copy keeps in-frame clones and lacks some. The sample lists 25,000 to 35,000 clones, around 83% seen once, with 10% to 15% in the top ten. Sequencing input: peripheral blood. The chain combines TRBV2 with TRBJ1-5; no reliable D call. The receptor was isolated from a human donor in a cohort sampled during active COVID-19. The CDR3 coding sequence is TGTGCCAGCACCGAACGACTGGGTCTTGAGCAGCCCCAGCATTTT. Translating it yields CASTERLGLEQPQHF.